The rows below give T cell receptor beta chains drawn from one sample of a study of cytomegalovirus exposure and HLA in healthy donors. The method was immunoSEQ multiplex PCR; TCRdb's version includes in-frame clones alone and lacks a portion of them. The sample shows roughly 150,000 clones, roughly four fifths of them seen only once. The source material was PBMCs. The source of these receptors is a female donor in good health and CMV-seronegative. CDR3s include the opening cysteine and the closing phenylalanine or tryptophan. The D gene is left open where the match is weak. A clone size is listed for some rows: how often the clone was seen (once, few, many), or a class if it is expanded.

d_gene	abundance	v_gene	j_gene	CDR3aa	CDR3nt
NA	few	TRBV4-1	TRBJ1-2	CASSRHGGQGDYGYTF	TGCGCCAGCAGCCGCCACGGGGGGCAGGGAGACTATGGCTACACCTTC
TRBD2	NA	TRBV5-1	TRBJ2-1	CASSLRRGVEQFF	TGCGCCAGCAGCCTCCGACGGGGGGTAGAGCAGTTCTTC
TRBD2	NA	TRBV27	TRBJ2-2	CASSFLTSGRNTGELFF	TGTGCCAGCAGTTTTCTGACTAGCGGGAGGAACACCGGGGAGCTGTTTTTT
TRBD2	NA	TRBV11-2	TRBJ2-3	CASSLVGGSADTQYF	TGTGCCAGCAGCTTAGTCGGCGGGAGCGCTGATACGCAGTATTTT
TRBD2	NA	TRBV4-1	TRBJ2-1	CASSRRTSGFANEQFF	TGCGCCAGCAGCCGAAGGACTAGCGGGTTTGCCAATGAGCAGTTCTTC
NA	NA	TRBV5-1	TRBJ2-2	CASSLVPGTGELFF	TGCGCCAGCAGCTTGGTTCCCGGCACCGGGGAGCTGTTTTTT
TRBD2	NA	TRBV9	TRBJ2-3	CASSVGGTSGTDTQYF	TGTGCCAGCAGCGTAGGGGGGACTAGCGGCACAGATACGCAGTATTTT
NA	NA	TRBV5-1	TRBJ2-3	CASSPNRELDTQYF	TGCGCCAGCAGCCCCAACCGCGAACTAGATACGCAGTATTTT
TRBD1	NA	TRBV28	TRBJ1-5	CASTTQGAVTYQPQHF	TGTGCCAGCACTACTCAGGGGGCCGTAACCTATCAGCCCCAGCATTTT
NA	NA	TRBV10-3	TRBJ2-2	CAIRETGIAGELFF	TGTGCCATCAGGGAAACAGGGATCGCCGGGGAGCTGTTTTTT
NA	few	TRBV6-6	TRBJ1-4	CASSLRERYEKLFF	TGTGCCAGCAGTTTGAGGGAGAGGTATGAAAAACTGTTTTTT
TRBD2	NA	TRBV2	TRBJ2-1	CASDGSISGVHNEQFF	TGTGCCAGCGACGGGTCCATCAGCGGGGTACACAATGAGCAGTTCTTC
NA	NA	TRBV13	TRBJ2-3	CASSFTGNRPDTQYF	TGTGCCAGCAGCTTCACGGGGAACCGGCCAGATACGCAGTATTTT
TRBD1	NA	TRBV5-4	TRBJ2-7	CASRAGTGGYEQYF	TGTGCCAGCAGGGCCGGGACAGGGGGCTACGAGCAGTACTTC
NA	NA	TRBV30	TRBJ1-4	CAWSTGNEKLFF	TGTGCCTGGAGTACCGGGAATGAAAAACTGTTTTTT
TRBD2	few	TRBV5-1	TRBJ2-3	CASSPGLAVFIDTQYF	TGCGCCAGCAGCCCCGGACTAGCGGTCTTTATAGATACGCAGTATTTT
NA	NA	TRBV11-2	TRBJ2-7	CASSLDRAYEQYF	TGTGCCAGCAGCTTAGACAGGGCGTACGAGCAGTACTTC
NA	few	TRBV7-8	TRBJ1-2	CASTLESMSPNYGYTF	TGTGCCAGCACCTTAGAAAGCATGTCACCTAACTATGGCTACACCTTC
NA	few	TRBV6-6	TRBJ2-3	CASSPRGQPADTQYF	TGTGCCAGCAGTCCCCGGGGTCAGCCTGCAGATACGCAGTATTTT
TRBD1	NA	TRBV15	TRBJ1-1	CATSRVGGFWNTEAFF	TGTGCCACCAGCAGGGTAGGGGGCTTCTGGAACACTGAAGCTTTCTTT
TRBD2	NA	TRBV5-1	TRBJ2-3	CASSWYGGGISTDTQYF	TGCGCCAGCAGCTGGTACGGGGGAGGGATTAGCACAGATACGCAGTATTTT
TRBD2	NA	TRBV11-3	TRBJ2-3	CASSPGTSGAMAPDTQYF	TGTGCCAGCAGCCCCGGGACTAGCGGGGCAATGGCCCCAGATACGCAGTATTTT
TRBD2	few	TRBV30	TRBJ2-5	CAWKDPWTSDMETQYF	TGTGCCTGGAAGGACCCTTGGACTAGCGACATGGAGACCCAGTACTTC
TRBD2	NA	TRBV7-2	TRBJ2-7	CASSPGLADVYEQYF	TGTGCCAGCAGCCCCGGACTAGCTGACGTCTACGAGCAGTACTTC
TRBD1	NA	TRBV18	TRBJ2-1	CASEGQGDYNEQFF	TGTGCCAGCGAAGGGCAGGGGGACTACAATGAGCAGTTCTTC
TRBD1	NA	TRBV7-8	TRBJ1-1	CASSLRPGGALGAFF	TGTGCCAGCAGCTTAAGGCCAGGGGGCGCGTTGGGAGCTTTCTTT
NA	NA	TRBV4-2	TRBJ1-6	CASSQEYRYNSPLHF	TGTGCCAGCAGCCAAGAATATCGGTATAATTCACCCCTCCACTTT
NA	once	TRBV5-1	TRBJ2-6	CASSPTQRSGANVLTF	TGCGCCAGCAGCCCTACCCAACGCTCTGGGGCCAACGTCCTGACTTTC
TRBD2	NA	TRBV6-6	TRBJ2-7	CASSYSPSGSSYEQYF	TGTGCCAGCAGTTATTCCCCTAGCGGGAGCTCCTACGAGCAGTACTTC
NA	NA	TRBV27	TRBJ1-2	CASSLRDLRGASNYGYTF	TGTGCCAGCAGTTTACGGGATCTTCGGGGGGCGAGTAACTATGGCTACACCTTC
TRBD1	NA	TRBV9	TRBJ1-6	CASSVGVGGTGGAGWNSPLHF	TGTGCCAGCAGCGTTGGGGTGGGGGGGACAGGGGGCGCCGGATGGAATTCACCCCTCCACTTT
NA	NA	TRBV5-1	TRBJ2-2	CASRGTTNTGELFF	TGCGCCAGCCGGGGGACCACGAACACCGGGGAGCTGTTTTTT
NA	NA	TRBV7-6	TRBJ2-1	CASSHMVVAYNEQFF	TGTGCCAGCAGCCATATGGTCGTAGCCTACAATGAGCAGTTCTTC
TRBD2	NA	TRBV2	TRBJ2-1	CASSEDGMESGTTHNEQFF	TGTGCCAGCAGTGAGGATGGGATGGAGAGCGGGACCACACACAATGAGCAGTTCTTC
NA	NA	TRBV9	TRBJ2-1	CASSVELNEQFF	TGTGCCAGCAGCGTAGAGCTCAATGAGCAGTTCTTC
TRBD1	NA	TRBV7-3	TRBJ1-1	CASSLTQGAGGAFF	TGTGCCAGCAGCTTAACACAGGGGGCGGGAGGAGCTTTCTTT
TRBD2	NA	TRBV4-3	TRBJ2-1	CASSQDPLGSGSYNEQFF	TGCGCCAGCAGCCAAGATCCCCTAGGGAGCGGGAGCTACAATGAGCAGTTCTTC
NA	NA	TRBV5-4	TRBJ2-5	CASSLDRFSQETQYF	TGTGCCAGCAGCTTGGACAGGTTTAGCCAAGAGACCCAGTACTTC
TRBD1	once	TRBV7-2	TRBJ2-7	CASSPSGGAYEQYF	TGTGCCAGCAGCCCCTCAGGGGGCGCCTACGAGCAGTACTTC
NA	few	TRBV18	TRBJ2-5	CASSPGSRLQETQYF	TGTGCCAGCTCACCCGGGTCGCGCTTACAAGAGACCCAGTACTTC
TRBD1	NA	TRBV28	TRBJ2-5	CASRPGQGARETQYF	TGTGCCAGCAGACCGGGACAGGGGGCGCGGGAGACCCAGTACTTC
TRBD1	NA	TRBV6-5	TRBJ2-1	CASRPPGTGNEQFF	TGTGCCAGCAGGCCACCCGGGACAGGCAATGAGCAGTTCTTC
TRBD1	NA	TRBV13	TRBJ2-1	CASSPTGVGEQFF	TGTGCCAGCAGCCCGACAGGGGTGGGAGAGCAGTTCTTC
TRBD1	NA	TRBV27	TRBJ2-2	CASSPRTGENTGELFF	TGTGCCAGCAGTCCGCGGACAGGGGAAAACACCGGGGAGCTGTTTTTT
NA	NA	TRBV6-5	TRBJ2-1	CASSPSGSNYNEQFF	TGTGCCAGCAGTCCAAGCGGGTCAAACTACAATGAGCAGTTCTTC
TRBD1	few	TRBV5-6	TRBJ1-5	CASSLQGAVGQPQHF	TGTGCCAGCAGCTTGCAGGGGGCCGTCGGTCAGCCCCAGCATTTT
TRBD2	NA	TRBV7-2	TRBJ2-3	CASSFRPSGATDTQYF	TGTGCCAGCAGCTTCAGGCCGAGCGGGGCCACAGATACGCAGTATTTT
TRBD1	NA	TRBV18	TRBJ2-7	CASAPRDRAYEQYF	TGTGCCAGCGCACCCCGGGACAGGGCCTACGAGCAGTACTTC
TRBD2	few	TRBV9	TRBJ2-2	CASSPGTSGYTGELFF	TGTGCCAGCAGCCCTGGGACTAGCGGTTACACCGGGGAGCTGTTTTTT
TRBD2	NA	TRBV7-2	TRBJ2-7	CASSLETSGSPEQYF	TGTGCCAGCAGCTTAGAGACTAGCGGGAGCCCGGAGCAGTACTTC
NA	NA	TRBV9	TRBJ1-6	CASSVGQGIEFRSSYNSPLHF	TGTGCCAGCAGCGTTGGGCAGGGGATAGAATTTAGGAGCTCCTATAATTCACCCCTCCACTTT